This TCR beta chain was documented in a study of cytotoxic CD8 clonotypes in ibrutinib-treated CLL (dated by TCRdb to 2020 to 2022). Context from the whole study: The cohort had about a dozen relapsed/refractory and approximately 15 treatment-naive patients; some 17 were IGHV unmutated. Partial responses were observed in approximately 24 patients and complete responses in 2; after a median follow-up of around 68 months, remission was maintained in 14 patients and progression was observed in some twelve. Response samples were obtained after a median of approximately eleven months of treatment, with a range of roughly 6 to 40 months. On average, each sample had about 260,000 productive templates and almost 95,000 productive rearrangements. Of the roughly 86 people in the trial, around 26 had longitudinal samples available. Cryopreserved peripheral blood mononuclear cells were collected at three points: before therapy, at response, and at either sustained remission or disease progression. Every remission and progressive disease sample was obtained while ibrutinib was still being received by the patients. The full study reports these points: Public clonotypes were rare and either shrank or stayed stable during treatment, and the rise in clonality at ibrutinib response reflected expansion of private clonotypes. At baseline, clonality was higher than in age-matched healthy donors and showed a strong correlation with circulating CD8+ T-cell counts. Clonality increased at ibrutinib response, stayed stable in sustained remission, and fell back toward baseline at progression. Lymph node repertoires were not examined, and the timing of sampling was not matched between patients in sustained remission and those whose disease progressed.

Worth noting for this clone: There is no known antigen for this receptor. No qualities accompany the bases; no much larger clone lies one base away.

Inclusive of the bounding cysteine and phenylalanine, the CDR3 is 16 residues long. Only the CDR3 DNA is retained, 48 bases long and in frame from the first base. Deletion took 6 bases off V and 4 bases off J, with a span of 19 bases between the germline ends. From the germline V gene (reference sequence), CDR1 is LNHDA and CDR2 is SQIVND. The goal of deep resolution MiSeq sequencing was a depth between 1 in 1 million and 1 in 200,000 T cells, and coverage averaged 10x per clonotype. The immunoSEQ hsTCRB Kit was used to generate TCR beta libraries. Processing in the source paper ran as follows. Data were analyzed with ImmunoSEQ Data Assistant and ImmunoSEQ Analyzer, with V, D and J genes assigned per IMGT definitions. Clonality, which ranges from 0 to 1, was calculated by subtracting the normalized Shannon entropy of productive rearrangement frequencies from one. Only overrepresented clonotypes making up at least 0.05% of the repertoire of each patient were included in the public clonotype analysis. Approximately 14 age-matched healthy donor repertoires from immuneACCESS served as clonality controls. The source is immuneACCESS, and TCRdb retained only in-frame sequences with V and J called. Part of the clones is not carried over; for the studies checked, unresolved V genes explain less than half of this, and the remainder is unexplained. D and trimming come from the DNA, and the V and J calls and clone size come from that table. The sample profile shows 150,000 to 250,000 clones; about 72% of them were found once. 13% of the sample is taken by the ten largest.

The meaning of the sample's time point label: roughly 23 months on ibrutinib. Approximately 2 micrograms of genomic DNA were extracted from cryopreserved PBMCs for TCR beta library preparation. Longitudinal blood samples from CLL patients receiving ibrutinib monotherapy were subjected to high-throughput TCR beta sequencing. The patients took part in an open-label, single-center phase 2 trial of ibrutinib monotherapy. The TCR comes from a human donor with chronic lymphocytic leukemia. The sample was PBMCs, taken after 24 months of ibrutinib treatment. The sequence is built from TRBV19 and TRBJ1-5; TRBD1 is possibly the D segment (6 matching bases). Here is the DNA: TGTGCCAGTAGGCCTTGGCTGCAGGGGAAAAATCAGCCCCAGCATTTT. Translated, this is CASRPWLQGKNQPQHF.